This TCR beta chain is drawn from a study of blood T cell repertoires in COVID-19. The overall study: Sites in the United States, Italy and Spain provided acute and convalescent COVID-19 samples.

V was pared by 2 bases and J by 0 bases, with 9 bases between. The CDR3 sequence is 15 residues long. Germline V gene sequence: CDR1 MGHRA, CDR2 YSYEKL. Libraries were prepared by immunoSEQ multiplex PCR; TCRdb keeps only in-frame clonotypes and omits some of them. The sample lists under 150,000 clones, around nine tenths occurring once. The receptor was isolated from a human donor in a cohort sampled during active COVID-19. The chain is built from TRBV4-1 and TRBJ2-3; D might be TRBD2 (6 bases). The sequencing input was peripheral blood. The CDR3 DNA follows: TGCGCCAGCAGCCAATACGGGGGAAGCACAGATACGCAGTATTTT. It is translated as CASSQYGGSTDTQYF.